This TCR beta chain was identified during a study of monozygotic twins with inflammatory bowel disease. Study-wide points: IBD patients exhibited fewer clonotypes shared with other individuals than healthy twins, particularly with disease activity.

For this clonotype: Antigen: not known.

CDR3 length: 16 residues. CDR1 and CDR2 from the germline V gene are LNHDA and SQIVND (reference sequence). Every donor provided one blood sample measuring 2.5 ml. Per-sample cDNA came from eight separate reactions. The UMIs carried a 6-nucleotide sample barcode, and they were added by template switching. TCRdb reprocessed the 5' RACE reads and keeps a single row for each CDR3 protein, giving no DNA. The table lists 150,000 or so distinct CDR3 sequences. The sequence was collected from a human donor with ulcerative colitis or Crohn's disease, or a healthy co-twin of an affected twin (not recorded which). Sequenced: blood. The chain links TRBV19 to TRBJ2-1; TCRdb returns TRBD2, unconfirmable since there is no DNA. This CDR3 reads CASTPPGLAGVNEQFF.